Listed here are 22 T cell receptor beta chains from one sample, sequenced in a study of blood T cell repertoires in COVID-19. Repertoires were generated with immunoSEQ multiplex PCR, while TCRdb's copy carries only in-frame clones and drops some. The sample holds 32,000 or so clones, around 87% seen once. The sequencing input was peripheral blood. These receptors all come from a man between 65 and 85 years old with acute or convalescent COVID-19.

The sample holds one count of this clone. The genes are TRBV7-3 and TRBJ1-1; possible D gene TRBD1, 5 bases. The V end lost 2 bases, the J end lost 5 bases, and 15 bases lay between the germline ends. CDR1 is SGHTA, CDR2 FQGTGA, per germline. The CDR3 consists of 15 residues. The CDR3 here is CASSLGAFIGTEAFF. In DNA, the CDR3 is TGTGCCAGCAGCTTAGGGGCATTCATTGGGACTGAAGCTTTCTTT. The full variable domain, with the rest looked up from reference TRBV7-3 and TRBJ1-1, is GAGVSQTPSNKVTEKGKYVELRCDPISGHTALYWYRQSLGQGPEFLIYFQGTGAADDSGLPNDRFFAVRPEGSVSTLKIQRTERGDSAVYLCASSLGAFIGTEAFFGQGTRLTVV.

Written as DNA, the CDR3 is TGTGCCACCAGTGATTCGACAGGGGGGAGGGAGACCCAGTACTTC. It yields the protein CATSDSTGGRETQYF. The rearrangement links TRBV24-1 to TRBJ2-5, with 9 bases that match TRBD1. CDR1 and CDR2 (germline): KGHDR, SFDVKD. With V trimmed by 2 bases and J by 5 bases, 5 bases remained unmatched. The CDR3 sequence is 15 residues long.

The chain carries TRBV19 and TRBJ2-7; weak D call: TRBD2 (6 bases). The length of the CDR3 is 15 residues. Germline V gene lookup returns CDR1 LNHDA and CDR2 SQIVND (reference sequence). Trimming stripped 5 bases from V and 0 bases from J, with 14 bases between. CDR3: CASSVLATSSYEQYF. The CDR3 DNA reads TGTGCCAGTAGTGTCCTAGCGACAAGCTCCTACGAGCAGTACTTC.

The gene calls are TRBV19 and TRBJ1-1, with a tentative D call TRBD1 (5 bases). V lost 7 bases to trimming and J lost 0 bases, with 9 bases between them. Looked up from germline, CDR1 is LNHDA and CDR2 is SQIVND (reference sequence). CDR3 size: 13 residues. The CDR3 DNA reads TGTGCCAGTACGCGGGGGGTGAACACTGAAGCTTTCTTT. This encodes CASTRGVNTEAFF.

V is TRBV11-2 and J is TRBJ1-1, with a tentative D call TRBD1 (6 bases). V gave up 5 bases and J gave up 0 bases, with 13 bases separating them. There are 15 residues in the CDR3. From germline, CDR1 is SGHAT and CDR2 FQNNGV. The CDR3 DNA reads TGTGCCAGCAGCAGAGACGACAGGTTGAACACTGAAGCTTTCTTT. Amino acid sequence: CASSRDDRLNTEAFF.

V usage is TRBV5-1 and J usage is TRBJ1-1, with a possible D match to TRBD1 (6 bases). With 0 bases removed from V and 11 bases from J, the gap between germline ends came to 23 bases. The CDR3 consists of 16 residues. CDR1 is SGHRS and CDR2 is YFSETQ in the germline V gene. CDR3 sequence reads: CASSLAGAGASNEAFF. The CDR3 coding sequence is TGCGCCAGCAGCTTGGCCGGGGCAGGGGCGTCTAACGAGGCTTTCTTT.

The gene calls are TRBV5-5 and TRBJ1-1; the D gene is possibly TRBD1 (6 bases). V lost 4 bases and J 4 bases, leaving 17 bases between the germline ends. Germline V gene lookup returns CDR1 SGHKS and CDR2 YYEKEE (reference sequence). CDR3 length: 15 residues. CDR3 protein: CASSPLGGGGTEAFF. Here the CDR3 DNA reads TGTGCCAGCAGCCCCCTAGGGGGTGGAGGCACTGAAGCTTTCTTT.

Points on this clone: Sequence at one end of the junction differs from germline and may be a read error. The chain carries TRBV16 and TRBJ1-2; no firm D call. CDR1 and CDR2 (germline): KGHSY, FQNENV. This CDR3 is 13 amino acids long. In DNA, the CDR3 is TGTGCCAGCAGCCGGAGCAGCTACGGCGTCAGATCCTTC. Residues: CASSRSSYGVRSF.

CDR3 protein: CASSSAGEETQYF. CDR3 in DNA: TGTGCCAGCAGTTCAGCGGGGGAAGAGACCCAGTACTTC. The V call is TRBV6-5, the J call TRBJ2-5, with 8 bases aligning to TRBD2. J gave up 3 bases and V 4 bases, and 1 base lay outside the gene matches. Germline CDR1 and CDR2: MNHEY and SVGAGI. This CDR3 is built from 13 residues.

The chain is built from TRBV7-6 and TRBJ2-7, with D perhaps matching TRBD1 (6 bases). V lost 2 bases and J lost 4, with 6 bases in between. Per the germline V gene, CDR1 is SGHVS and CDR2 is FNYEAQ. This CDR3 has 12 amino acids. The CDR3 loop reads CASSLQGYEQYF. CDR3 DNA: TGTGCCAGCAGCTTACAGGGGTACGAGCAGTACTTC.

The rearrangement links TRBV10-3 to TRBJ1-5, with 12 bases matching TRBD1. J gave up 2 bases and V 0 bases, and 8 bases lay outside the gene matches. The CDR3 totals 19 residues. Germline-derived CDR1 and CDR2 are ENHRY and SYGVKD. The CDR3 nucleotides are TGTGCCATCAGTGAGTCGAAGGGACAGGGGGCATCTGGCAATCAGCCCCAGCATTTT. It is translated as CAISESKGQGASGNQPQHF.

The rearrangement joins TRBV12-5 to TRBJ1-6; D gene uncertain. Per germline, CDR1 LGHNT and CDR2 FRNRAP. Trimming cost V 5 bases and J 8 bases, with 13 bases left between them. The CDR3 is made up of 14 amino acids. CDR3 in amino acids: CASGPGFMDSPLHF. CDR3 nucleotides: TGTGCTAGTGGTCCCGGTTTTATGGATTCACCCCTCCACTTT. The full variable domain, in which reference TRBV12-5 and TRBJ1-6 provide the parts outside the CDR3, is DARVTQTPRHKVTEMGQEVTMRCQPILGHNTVFWYRQTMMQGLELLAYFRNRAPLDDSGMPKDRFSAEMPDATLATLKIQPSEPRDSAVYFCASGPGFMDSPLHFGNGTRLTVT.

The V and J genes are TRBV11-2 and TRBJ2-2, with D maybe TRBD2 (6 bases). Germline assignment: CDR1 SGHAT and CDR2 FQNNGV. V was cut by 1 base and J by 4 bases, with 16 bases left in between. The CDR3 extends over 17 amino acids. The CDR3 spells CASSLGQLARTTGELFF. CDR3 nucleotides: TGTGCCAGCAGCTTAGGACAACTAGCTCGAACCACCGGGGAGCTGTTTTTT. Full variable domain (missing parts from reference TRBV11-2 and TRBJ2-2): EAGVAQSPRYKIIEKRQSVAFWCNPISGHATLYWYQQILGQGPKLLIQFQNNGVVDDSQLPKDRFSAERLKGVDSTLKIQPAKLEDSAVYLCASSLGQLARTTGELFFGEGSRLTVL.

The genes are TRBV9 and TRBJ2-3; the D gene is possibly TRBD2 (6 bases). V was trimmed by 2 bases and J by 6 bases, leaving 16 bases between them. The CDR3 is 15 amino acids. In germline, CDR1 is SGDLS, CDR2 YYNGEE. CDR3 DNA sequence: TGTGCCAGCAGCGTGGGACTGGTTAACACGGATACGCAGTATTTT. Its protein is CASSVGLVNTDTQYF.

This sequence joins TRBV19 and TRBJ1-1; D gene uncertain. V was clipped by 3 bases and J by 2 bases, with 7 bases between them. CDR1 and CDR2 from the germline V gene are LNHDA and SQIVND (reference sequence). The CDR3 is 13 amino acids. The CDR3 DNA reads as TGTGCCAGTAGTATCCAATTTAACACTGAAGCTTTCTTT. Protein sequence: CASSIQFNTEAFF.

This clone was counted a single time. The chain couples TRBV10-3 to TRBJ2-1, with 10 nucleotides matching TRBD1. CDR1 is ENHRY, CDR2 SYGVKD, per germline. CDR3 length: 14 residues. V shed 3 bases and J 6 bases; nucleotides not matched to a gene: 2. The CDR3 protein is CAISDRTGGNEQFF. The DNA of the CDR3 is TGTGCCATCAGTGACAGGACAGGGGGCAATGAGCAGTTCTTC.

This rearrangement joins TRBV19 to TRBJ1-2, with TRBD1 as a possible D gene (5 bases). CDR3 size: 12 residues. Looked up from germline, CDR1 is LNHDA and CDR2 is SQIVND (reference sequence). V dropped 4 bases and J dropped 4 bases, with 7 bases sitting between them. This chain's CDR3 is CASSKGAYGYTF. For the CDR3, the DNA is TGTGCCAGTAGTAAAGGGGCCTATGGCTACACCTTC.

The CDR3 here is CASSRTGDEQYF. The DNA for the CDR3 is TGTGCCAGCAGCCGCACAGGGGATGAGCAGTACTTC. This chain uses TRBV6-5 with TRBJ2-7; TRBD1 aligns across 7 bases. The V gene end was trimmed by 6 bases and the J gene end by 7 bases; junction bases not matched to a gene: 6. The CDR3 is 12 amino acids. The germline gives CDR1 MNHEY, CDR2 SVGAGI.

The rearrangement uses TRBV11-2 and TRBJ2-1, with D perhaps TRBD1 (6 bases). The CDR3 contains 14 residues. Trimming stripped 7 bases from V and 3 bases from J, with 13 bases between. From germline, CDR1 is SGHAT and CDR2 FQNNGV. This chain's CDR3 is CASTEGVFYNEQFF. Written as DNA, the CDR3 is TGTGCCAGCACCGAGGGGGTTTTCTACAATGAGCAGTTCTTC.

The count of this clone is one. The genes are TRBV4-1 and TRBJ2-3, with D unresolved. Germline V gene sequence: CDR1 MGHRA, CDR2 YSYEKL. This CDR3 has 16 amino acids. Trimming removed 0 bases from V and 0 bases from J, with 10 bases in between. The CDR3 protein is CASSQEGDPSTDTQYF. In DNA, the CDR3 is TGCGCCAGCAGCCAAGAAGGAGACCCTAGCACAGATACGCAGTATTTT.

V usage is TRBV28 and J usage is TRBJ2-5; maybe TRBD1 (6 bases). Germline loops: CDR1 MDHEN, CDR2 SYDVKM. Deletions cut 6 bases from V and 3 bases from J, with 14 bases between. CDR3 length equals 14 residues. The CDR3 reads CASSEQGRKETQYF. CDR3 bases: TGTGCCAGCAGCGAACAGGGAAGGAAAGAGACCCAGTACTTC.

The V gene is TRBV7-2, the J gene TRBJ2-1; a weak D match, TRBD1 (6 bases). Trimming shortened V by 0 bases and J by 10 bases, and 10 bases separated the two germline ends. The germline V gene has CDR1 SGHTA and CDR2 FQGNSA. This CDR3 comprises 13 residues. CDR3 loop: CASSLARDTEQFF. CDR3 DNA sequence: TGTGCCAGCAGCTTAGCCCGGGACACCGAGCAGTTCTTC.